What follows are 13 T cell receptor beta chains derived from one specimen sequenced in a study. TCRdb redid the calling of the 5' RACE reads with MiXCR, one entry per CDR3 protein. The table has tens of thousands of distinct CDR3 sequences, about 30% seen once. The sample was tumor-infiltrating memory CD4+ T cells sorted from the breast tumor. The subset here: memory CD4+ T cells, CD4+CD45RO+CD25-. Every receptor here comes from a female donor with breast cancer.

This rearrangement joins TRBV15 to TRBJ2-3; D remains ambiguous. The CDR3 covers 13 residues. Germline V gene sequence: CDR1 LNHNV, CDR2 YYDKDF (reference sequence). V was trimmed by 1 base and J by 2 bases, leaving 4 bases between them. This chain's CDR3 is CATSRGNTDTQYF. The DNA of the CDR3 is TGTGCCACCAGCAGAGGTAACACAGATACGCAGTATTTT.

This clonotype was counted only a few times. The J gene is TRBJ1-2, the V gene TRBV5-8, with D perhaps TRBD1 (5 bases). The V gene's germline CDR1 is SGHTS and CDR2 YDEGEE. The V gene lost 2 bases and the J gene lost 6 bases, with 14 bases spanning the gap. The CDR3 loop spans 14 amino acids. The CDR3 DNA reads TGTGCCAGCAGCTTTAAGGGGACGCGCCATGGCTACACCTTC. Translated: CASSFKGTRHGYTF.

The chain links TRBV6-5 to TRBJ2-5; no clear D gene. The CDR3 length is 15 residues. Germline V gene data show CDR1 as MNHEY and CDR2 as SVGAGI. Trimming took 4 bases from V and 5 from J, leaving 17 bases between them. DNA of the CDR3: TGTGCCAGCAGTTCCCCGAGGCAGCGTGGGGAGACCCAGTACTTC. Translating gives CASSSPRQRGETQYF.

V gene TRBV7-8 combines with J gene TRBJ1-6; D uncertain. The CDR3 is made up of 16 amino acids. Trimming cost V 5 bases and J 0 bases, with 11 bases left between them. Germline V gives CDR1 SGHVS, CDR2 FQNEAQ. DNA for the CDR3: TGTGCCAGCAGCCCACCTGGAAGCTCCTATAATTCACCCCTCCACTTT. It is translated as CASSPPGSSYNSPLHF.

The CDR3 is CASSLDRWQFNYEQYF. The CDR3 nucleotides read TGCGCCAGCAGCTTGGACCGATGGCAGTTTAATTACGAGCAGTACTTC. The V call is TRBV5-1, the J call TRBJ2-7; D is uncertain. CDR1 and CDR2 from the germline V gene are SGHRS and YFSETQ. This CDR3 comprises 16 residues. The V end lost 0 bases, the J end lost 4 bases, and 17 bases lay between the germline ends.

This chain connects TRBV12-3 or TRBV12-4 to TRBJ2-1; 13 nucleotides match TRBD2. There are 14 residues in the CDR3. Trimming at V came to 6 bases and at J to 7 bases, leaving 3 bases not matched to a gene. The CDR3 spells CASSTSGGVNEQFF. CDR3 bases: TGTGCCAGCAGCACTAGCGGGGGGGTTAATGAGCAGTTCTTC.

This chain uses TRBV29-1 with TRBJ2-7, with D uncertain. This CDR3 comprises 12 residues. Trimming took off 4 bases at V and 2 bases at J, with 9 bases between the two ends. Germline V lookup: CDR1 SQVTM, CDR2 ANQGSEA. The CDR3 DNA is TGCAGCGTTGCAGACCTGGCCTACGAGCAGTACTTC. This sequence encodes CSVADLAYEQYF.

V is TRBV20-1 and J is TRBJ1-1, with TRBD1 identical over 7 bases. Germline assignment: CDR1 DFQATT and CDR2 SNEGSKA (reference sequence). The CDR3 runs to 14 residues. The J segment lost 0 bases and the V segment lost 5 bases, leaving 6 bases of the junction unmatched. The CDR3 region has the DNA TGCAGTGCTCCACCAGGGGGTTTGAACACTGAAGCTTTCTTT. Its translation is CSAPPGGLNTEAFF.

This clonotype was seen repeatedly, ten times or more. The V call is TRBV27, the J call TRBJ1-5, with 7 bases lining up with TRBD1. This CDR3 region has 17 residues. Losses at the gene ends were 5 bases for V and 0 bases for J; bases not matched to a gene: 10. Per germline, CDR1 MNHEY and CDR2 SMNVEV (reference sequence). The CDR3 sequence: CASSPRFDRVSNQPQHF. The CDR3 DNA reads TGTGCCAGCAGTCCAAGATTCGACAGGGTTAGCAATCAGCCCCAGCATTTT.

Notes on this clonotype: Since a much larger clone is just one base distant, this may be a read error. This CDR3 is missing its conserved last phenylalanine or tryptophan, likely due to a read error. This chain links TRBV28 with TRBJ1-5, with D perhaps TRBD1 (5 bases). Trimming shortened V by 8 bases and J by 1 base, and 9 bases separated the two germline ends. The CDR3 totals 13 residues. Germline assignment: CDR1 MDHEN and CDR2 SYDVKM. Here the CDR3 DNA reads TGTGCCAGCGCCCGGGACAGCAATCAGCCCCAGCATGTT. This sequence encodes CASARDSNQPQHV.

CDR3 nucleotides: TGTGCCAGCAGCTCCGGGACAGGGCTTAACACCGGGGAGCTGTTTTTT. It encodes CASSSGTGLNTGELFF. The rearrangement joins TRBV7-8 to TRBJ2-2, with 9 bases identical to TRBD1. Germline V gene sequence: CDR1 SGHVS, CDR2 FQNEAQ. This CDR3 spans 16 amino acids. The V gene end was trimmed by 4 bases and the J gene end by 2 bases; junction bases not matched to a gene: 5.

V is TRBV28 and J is TRBJ2-1; D is uncertain. CDR3 length: 14 amino acids. V was trimmed by 2 bases and J by 4 bases, leaving 9 bases between them. Per the germline V gene, CDR1 is MDHEN and CDR2 is SYDVKM. The CDR3, as DNA: TGTGCCAGCAGTTTAGTGAGTCGTTACAATGAGCAGTTCTTC. As protein: CASSLVSRYNEQFF. Full variable domain (rest looked up from reference TRBV28 and TRBJ2-1): DVKVTQSSRYLVKRTGEKVFLECVQDMDHENMFWYRQDPGLGLRLIYFSYDVKMKEKGDIPEGYSVSREKKERFSLILESASTNQTSMYLCASSLVSRYNEQFFGPGTRLTVL.

This clonotype is medium-sized in the sample. CDR3 DNA: TGCGCCAGCAGCTTGAGGAGCGGCGGGGATACGCAGTATTTT. This translates into CASSLRSGGDTQYF. The chain recombines TRBV5-1 with TRBJ2-3; a weak D match, TRBD2 (5 bases). V was cut by 1 base and J by 6 bases, with 12 bases left in between. Germline V CDR1 and CDR2: SGHRS, YFSETQ. This CDR3 contains 14 residues.